Given below is one T cell receptor beta chain in context. Its antigen remains unidentified. TCRB transcripts that were expressed got sequenced, as all of the isolated RNA had been reverse transcribed. Around 3.57 million reads was the average for naive, central memory and regulatory T cell samples. TCRdb's copy holds only in-frame clones and misses some; the assay was immunoSEQ multiplex PCR. The table includes roughly 150,000 clones, 7.5% to 9.5% detected once. This specimen belongs to a study of beta chain features in type 1 diabetes. In the study overall: The study examined more than 100,000,000 sorted cells across all samples.

Findings and limits, study-wide: Patients and controls would be equally affected if PCR favored shorter templates. It was among patients, rather than healthy donors, that naive, central memory and Treg TCRB repertoires appeared more similar. For Type 1 diabetes patients, all four CD4+ subsets carried TCRB CDR3s that were moderately but significantly shorter.

Sequenced material: central memory CD4+ T cells from blood. The sequence derives from a woman in her late teens or twenties with type 1 diabetes.

CDR3 coding DNA: TGTGCCAGCTCACCGGTAGGGACAGGGTCCGAGCAGTACTTC. Translating it yields CASSPVGTGSEQYF. The chain employs TRBV18 and TRBJ2-7, with TRBD1 matching over 9 bases. Germline V gene lookup returns CDR1 KGHSH and CDR2 LQKENI. CDR3 length: 14 residues. With V trimmed by 3 bases and J by 6 bases, 6 bases remained unmatched.